The sequence of this T cell receptor (beta chain) was determined in a study of post-analysis software for immune sequencing data. Each TCR beta cDNA library carried unique molecular identifiers. Some 500,000 cDNA molecules were recovered from an input of about 0.95 to 11 million T cells. TCRdb used MiXCR to reprocess the PCR reads, holding one entry per CDR3 protein. Of about 260,000 distinct CDR3 sequences detected, 35% to 40% appear once; the ten largest clones hold under 5.5%. Sequenced input: blood. The origin of this receptor is a girl aged 5 to 17 with multiple sclerosis.

CDR3: CASSFTVAGGFLEAFF. The CDR3 DNA sequence: TGCGCCAGCAGCTTTACTGTAGCGGGAGGCTTCCTTGAAGCTTTCTTT. The chain couples TRBV5-1 to TRBJ1-1; D gene ambiguous. V was trimmed by 2 bases and J by 7 bases, leaving 21 bases between them. The CDR3 extends over 16 amino acids. Germline assignment: CDR1 SGHRS and CDR2 YFSETQ.